Shown below are 6 T cell receptor beta chains from a single sample sequenced in a study of blood T cell repertoires in COVID-19. Repertoires were generated with immunoSEQ multiplex PCR, while TCRdb's copy carries only in-frame clones and drops some. The table lists about 94,000 clones, 80% of them singletons. Source material: peripheral blood. Every receptor here comes from a human donor in a cohort sampled during active COVID-19.

The V and J genes are TRBV7-2 and TRBJ1-2; D gene ambiguous. CDR1 and CDR2 from the germline V gene are SGHTA and FQGNSA. This CDR3 spans 13 amino acids. V lost 1 base and J lost 4, with 7 bases in between. The CDR3: CASSLDAGYGYTF. The CDR3 bases are TGTGCCAGCAGCTTAGACGCAGGCTATGGCTACACCTTC.

V is TRBV14 and J is TRBJ2-3, with TRBD1 matching 7 bases. The CDR3 is 17 residues long. The junction had 10 bases not matched to a gene; V was cut back by 0 bases and J by 4 bases. Germline CDR1 is SGHDN and CDR2 is FVKESK. CDR3 sequence: CASSQDRGTGASDTQYF. The CDR3 region has the DNA TGTGCCAGCAGCCAAGATCGGGGAACAGGGGCTTCAGATACGCAGTATTTT.

This chain joins TRBV3-1 (or the pseudogene TRBV3-2) and TRBJ1-2; 11 bases align to TRBD1. CDR1 is LGHDT, CDR2 YNNKEL, per germline (reference sequence). The CDR3 covers 15 residues. J lost 6 bases, V lost 4 bases, and 7 bases had no gene match. The CDR3 DNA is TGTGCCAGCAGCCCCCCGGACAGGGGGCGGGATGGCTACACCTTC. As protein: CASSPPDRGRDGYTF.

This clone was picked up one time. Different DNA sequences within this sample yield the same CDR3. The rearrangement uses TRBV18 and TRBJ2-7; a weak D match, TRBD1 (6 bases). Germline V lookup: CDR1 KGHSH, CDR2 LQKENI. The CDR3 is 15 residues long. Deletions cut 1 base from V and 4 bases from J, with 14 bases between. The CDR3 nucleotides read TGTGCCAGCTCACCACGGCAGGGGCCGACGTACGAGCAGTACTTC. Encoded protein: CASSPRQGPTYEQYF.

This clone was counted a single time. The chain links TRBV5-1 to TRBJ2-5, with TRBD2 identical over 14 bases. The CDR3 consists of 15 residues. The germline V gene has CDR1 SGHRS and CDR2 YFSETQ. V lost 4 bases and J lost 4; bases outside the gene matches: 3. The CDR3 region has the DNA TGCGCCAGCAGCCGGACTAGCGGGAGGTTAGAGACCCAGTACTTC. It yields the protein CASSRTSGRLETQYF. Complete variable domain (other parts from reference TRBV5-1 and TRBJ2-5): KAGVTQTPRYLIKTRGQQVTLSCSPISGHRSVSWYQQTPGQGLQFLFEYFSETQRNKGNFPGRFSGRQFSNSRSEMNVSTLELGDSALYLCASSRTSGRLETQYFGPGTRLLVL.

The chain joins TRBV6-5 to TRBJ2-7; 7 bases fit TRBD2. Germline values: CDR1 MNHEY, CDR2 SVGAGI. The V and J ends lost 8 bases and 10 bases, in that order; junction bases with no gene match: 5. The CDR3 is made up of 10 amino acids. As DNA, the CDR3 is TGTGCCAGCGGGGAGGGTCGTCAGTACTTC. This gives the protein CASGEGRQYF.